This T cell receptor beta chain was recovered during a study of response to subunit inactivated influenza vaccine. Study-wide findings and caveats: Few additional T cells are recruited per seasonal influenza vaccination, authors suggested.

Germline values: CDR1 SQVTM, CDR2 ANQGSEA. The CDR3 loop spans 15 amino acids. A word on this clonotype: The antigen is unknown. A read error may be the cause here, since a much bigger clone is one base away.

Each CDR3 protein gets one entry after TCRdb re-called the RT-PCR reads with MiXCR. The sample has approximately 570,000 distinct CDR3 sequences, approximately 7.6% seen once. This rearrangement joins TRBV29-1 to TRBJ1-4; tentative D call: TRBD1 (6 bases). Sequenced here: PBMCs from blood, sampled less than 30 months after vaccination. The receptor was isolated from a man aged 50-75 years who received an inactivated influenza vaccine. The CDR3 sequence: CSVEVPTTGYENLFF. The CDR3 DNA reads TGCAGCGTTGAAGTCCCAACAACAGGGTATGAAAACCTGTTTTTT.